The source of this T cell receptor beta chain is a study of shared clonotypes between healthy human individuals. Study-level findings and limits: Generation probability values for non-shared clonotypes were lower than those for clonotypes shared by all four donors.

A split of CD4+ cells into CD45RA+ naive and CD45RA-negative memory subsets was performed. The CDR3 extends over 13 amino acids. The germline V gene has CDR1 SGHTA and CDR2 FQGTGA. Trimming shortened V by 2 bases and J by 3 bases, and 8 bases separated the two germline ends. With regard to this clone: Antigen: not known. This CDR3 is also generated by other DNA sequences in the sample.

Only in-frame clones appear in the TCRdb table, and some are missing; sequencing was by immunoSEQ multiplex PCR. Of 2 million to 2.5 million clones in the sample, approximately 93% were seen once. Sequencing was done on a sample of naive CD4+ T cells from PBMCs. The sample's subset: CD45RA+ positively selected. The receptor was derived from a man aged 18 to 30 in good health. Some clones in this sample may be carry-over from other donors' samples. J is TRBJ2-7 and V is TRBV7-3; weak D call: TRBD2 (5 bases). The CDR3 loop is CASSLGRDYEQYF. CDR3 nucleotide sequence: TGTGCCAGCAGCTTAGGACGGGACTACGAGCAGTACTTC.